The entry below describes one TCR beta chain. This sample is drawn from a study of blood T cell repertoires in COVID-19. Study context: Material from acute and convalescent COVID-19 was sourced from the United States, Italy and Spain. Sources were T cells, B-cell-depleted T cells, or PBMCs; the material itself was cDNA or gDNA.

Under the authors' procedure: Estimation of nucleated cell counts was performed using reference gene primer amplification. Repertoires were generated with immunoSEQ multiplex PCR, while TCRdb's copy carries only in-frame clones and drops some. V and J calls and clone size are given by that table; D and trimming were obtained from the DNA. The sample lists more than 110,000 clones; approximately 84% were seen once. The length of the CDR3 is 13 residues. With 3 bases clipped from V and 5 bases from J, the junction kept 1 base outside the gene matches. Germline loops: CDR1 SGHTS, CDR2 YDEGEE. The clonotype comes from a human donor in a cohort sampled during active COVID-19. Sample: peripheral blood. The rearrangement joins TRBV5-8 to TRBJ2-3; 9 bases are shared with TRBD1. Written as DNA, the CDR3 is TGTGCCAGCAGCTGGGACAGGGAAGATACGCAGTATTTT. Protein sequence: CASSWDREDTQYF.